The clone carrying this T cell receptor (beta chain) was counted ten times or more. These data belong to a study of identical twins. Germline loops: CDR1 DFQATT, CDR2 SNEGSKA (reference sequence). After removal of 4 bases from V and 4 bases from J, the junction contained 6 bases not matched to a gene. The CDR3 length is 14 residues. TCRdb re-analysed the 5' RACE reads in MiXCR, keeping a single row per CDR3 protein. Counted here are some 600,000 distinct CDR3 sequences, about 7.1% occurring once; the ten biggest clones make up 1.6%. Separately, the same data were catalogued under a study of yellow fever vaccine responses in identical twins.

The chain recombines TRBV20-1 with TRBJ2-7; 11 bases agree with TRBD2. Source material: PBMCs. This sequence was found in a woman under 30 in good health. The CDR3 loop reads CSATSSGRLYEQYF. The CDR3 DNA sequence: TGCAGTGCTACCTCTAGCGGGAGGTTATACGAGCAGTACTTC.